This T cell receptor beta chain stems from a study of blood T cell repertoires in COVID-19. As for the study in general: The United States, Italy and Spain supplied acute and convalescent COVID-19 samples.

This clone appeared once. In terms of age and location, participants ranged from roughly 18 to 90 years and lived in under 30 US areas. Which cohort a participant joined came from the clinical history participants gave. During the 2 weeks before they entered the study, exposed participants had met someone with a PCR-confirmed or clinician-diagnosed COVID-19 case. From germline, CDR1 is SGHRS and CDR2 YFSETQ. V was pared by 3 bases and J by 3 bases, with 8 bases of the junction left unmatched. The CDR3 contains 16 residues. Profiling relied on immunoSEQ multiplex PCR, and the TCRdb table lists in-frame clones only, not all of them. The sample holds about 350,000 clones; almost 90% are singletons and the top ten take 1%.

The gene calls are TRBV5-1 and TRBJ2-7, with 11 bases identical to TRBD1. This TCR was recovered from a woman in her twenties or thirties who had been exposed to COVID-19. The sample comprised PBMCs or T cells enriched from blood (not recorded which). For the CDR3, the DNA is TGCGCCAGCAGCTCTTTTACCGGGACAGGGGGCTACGAGCAGTACTTC. This translates into CASSSFTGTGGYEQYF. The entire variable domain, with the rest obtained from reference TRBV5-1 and TRBJ2-7, is as follows: KAGVTQTPRYLIKTRGQQVTLSCSPISGHRSVSWYQQTPGQGLQFLFEYFSETQRNKGNFPGRFSGRQFSNSRSEMNVSTLELGDSALYLCASSSFTGTGGYEQYFGPGTRLTVT.